This T cell receptor beta chain was found in a study of blood T cells in healthy people across ages. Regarding this clonotype: What it binds is unknown.

CDR1 is GTSNPN and CDR2 is SVGIG in the germline V gene (reference sequence). The V and J ends lost 3 bases and 11 bases respectively, with 13 bases between them. CDR3 length: 11 amino acids. Broader study findings: The fall in TCR beta diversity per million T cells was roughly linear with age.

Donors gave around 9.3 milliliters of peripheral blood apiece. Together with a sample-barcoded 5' primer, a J-beta primer mix was included in a second PCR lasting about 6 to 12 cycles. Through a template-switch adaptor with 12 random nucleotides, each cDNA molecule received a tag. Per-sample output comprised a minimum of 2.5 million paired-end reads containing CDR3. TCRdb re-called the 5' RACE reads through MiXCR, storing one row per CDR3 protein. The table lists fewer than 1.5 million distinct CDR3 sequences, roughly 45% of them singletons. Sequencing was carried out using blood. V and J are TRBV30 and TRBJ1-1, with D unresolved. The origin of this receptor is a woman under 30 in good health. CDR3 sequence reads: CAWSTDPGAFF. The CDR3 DNA reads as TGTGCCTGGAGCACGGACCCGGGGGCTTTCTTT.